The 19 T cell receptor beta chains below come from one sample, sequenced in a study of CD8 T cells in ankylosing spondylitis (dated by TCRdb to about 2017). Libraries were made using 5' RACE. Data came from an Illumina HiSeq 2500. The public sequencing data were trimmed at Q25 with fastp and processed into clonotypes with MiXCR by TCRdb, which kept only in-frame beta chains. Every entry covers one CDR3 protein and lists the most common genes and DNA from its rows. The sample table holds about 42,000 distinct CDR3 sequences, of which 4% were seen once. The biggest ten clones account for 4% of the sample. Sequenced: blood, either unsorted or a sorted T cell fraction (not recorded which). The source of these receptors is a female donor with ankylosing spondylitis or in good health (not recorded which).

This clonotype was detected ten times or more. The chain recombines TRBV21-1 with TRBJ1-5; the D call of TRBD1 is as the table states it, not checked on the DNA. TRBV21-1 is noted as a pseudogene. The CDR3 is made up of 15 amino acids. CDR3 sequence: CASSKGWGHDQPQHF. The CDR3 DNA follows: TGTGCCAGCAGCAAAGGATGGGGGCACGATCAGCCCCAGCATTTT.

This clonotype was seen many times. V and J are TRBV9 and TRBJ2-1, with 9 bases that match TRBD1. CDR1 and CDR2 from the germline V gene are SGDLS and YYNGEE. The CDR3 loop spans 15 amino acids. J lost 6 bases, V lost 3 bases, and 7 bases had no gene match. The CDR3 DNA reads TGTGCCAGCAGCGGCCCGGGACAGGGAGTCAATGAGCAGTTCTTC. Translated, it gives CASSGPGQGVNEQFF.

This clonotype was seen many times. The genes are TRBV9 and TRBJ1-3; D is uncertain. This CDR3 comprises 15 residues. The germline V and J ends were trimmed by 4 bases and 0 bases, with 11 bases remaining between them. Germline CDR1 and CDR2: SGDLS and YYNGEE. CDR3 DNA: TGTGCCAGCAGCACACAAGTTTTCTCTGGAAACACCATATATTTT. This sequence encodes CASSTQVFSGNTIYF.

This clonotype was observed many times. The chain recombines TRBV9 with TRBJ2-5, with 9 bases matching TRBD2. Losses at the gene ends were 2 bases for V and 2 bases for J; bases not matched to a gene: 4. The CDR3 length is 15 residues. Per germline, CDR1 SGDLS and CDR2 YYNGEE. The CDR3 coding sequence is TGTGCCAGCAGCGTTAGCGGGGGTCTTCAAGAGACCCAGTACTTC. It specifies CASSVSGGLQETQYF.

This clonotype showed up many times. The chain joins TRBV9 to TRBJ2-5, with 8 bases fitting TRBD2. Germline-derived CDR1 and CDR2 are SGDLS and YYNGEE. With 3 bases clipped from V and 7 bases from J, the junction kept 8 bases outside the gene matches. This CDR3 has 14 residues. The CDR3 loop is CASSARGLDGTQYF. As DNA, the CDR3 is TGTGCCAGCAGCGCAAGGGGACTAGACGGGACCCAGTACTTC. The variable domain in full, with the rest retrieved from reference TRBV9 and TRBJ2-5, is DSGVTQTPKHLITATGQRVTLRCSPRSGDLSVYWYQQSLDQGLQFLIQYYNGEERAKGNILERFSAQQFPDLHSELNLSSLELGDSALYFCASSARGLDGTQYFGPGTRLLVL.

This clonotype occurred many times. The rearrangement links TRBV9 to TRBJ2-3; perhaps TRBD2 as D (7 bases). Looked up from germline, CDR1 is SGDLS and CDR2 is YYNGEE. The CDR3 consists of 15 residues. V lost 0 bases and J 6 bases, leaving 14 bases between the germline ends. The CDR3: CASSVEGGAGDTQYF. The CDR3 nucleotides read TGTGCCAGCAGCGTAGAAGGGGGGGCTGGGGATACGCAGTATTTT.

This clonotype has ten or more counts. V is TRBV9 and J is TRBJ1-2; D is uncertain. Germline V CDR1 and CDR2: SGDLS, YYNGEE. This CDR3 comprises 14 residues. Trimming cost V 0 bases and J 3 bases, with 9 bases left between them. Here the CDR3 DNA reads TGTGCCAGCAGCGTAGGTCGGAGCGACTATGGCTACACCTTC. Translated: CASSVGRSDYGYTF.

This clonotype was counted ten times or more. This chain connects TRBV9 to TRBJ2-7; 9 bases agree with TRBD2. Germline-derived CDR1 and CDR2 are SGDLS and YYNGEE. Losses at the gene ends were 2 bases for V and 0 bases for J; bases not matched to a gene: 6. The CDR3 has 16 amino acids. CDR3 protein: CASSVLSGGPSYEQYF. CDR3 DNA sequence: TGTGCCAGCAGCGTCCTTAGCGGGGGCCCCTCCTACGAGCAGTACTTC.

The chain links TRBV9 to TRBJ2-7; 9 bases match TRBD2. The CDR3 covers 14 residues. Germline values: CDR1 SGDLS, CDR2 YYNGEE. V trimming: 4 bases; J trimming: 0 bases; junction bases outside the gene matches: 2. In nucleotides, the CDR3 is TGTGCCAGCAGCTGGACTAGCGACTCCTACGAGCAGTACTTC. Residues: CASSWTSDSYEQYF.

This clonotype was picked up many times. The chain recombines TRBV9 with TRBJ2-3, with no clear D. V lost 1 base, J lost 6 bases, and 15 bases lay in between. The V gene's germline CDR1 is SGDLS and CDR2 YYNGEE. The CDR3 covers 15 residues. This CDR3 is CASSVSTGSWDTQYF. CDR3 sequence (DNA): TGTGCCAGCAGCGTATCCACGGGCTCATGGGATACGCAGTATTTT.

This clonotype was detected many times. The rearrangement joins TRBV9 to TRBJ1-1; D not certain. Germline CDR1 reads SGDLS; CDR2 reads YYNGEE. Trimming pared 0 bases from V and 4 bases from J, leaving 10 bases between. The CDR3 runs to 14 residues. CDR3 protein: CASSVEGGLTEAFF. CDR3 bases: TGTGCCAGCAGCGTAGAAGGAGGCCTCACTGAAGCTTTCTTT.

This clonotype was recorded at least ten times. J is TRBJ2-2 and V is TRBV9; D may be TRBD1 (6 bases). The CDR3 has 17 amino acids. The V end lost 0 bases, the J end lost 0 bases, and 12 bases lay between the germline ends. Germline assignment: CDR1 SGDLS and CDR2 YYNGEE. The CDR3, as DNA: TGTGCCAGCAGCGTAGGCAGGTCAGGGGCGAACACCGGGGAGCTGTTTTTT. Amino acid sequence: CASSVGRSGANTGELFF. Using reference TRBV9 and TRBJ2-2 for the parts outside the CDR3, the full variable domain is DSGVTQTPKHLITATGQRVTLRCSPRSGDLSVYWYQQSLDQGLQFLIQYYNGEERAKGNILERFSAQQFPDLHSELNLSSLELGDSALYFCASSVGRSGANTGELFFGEGSRLTVL.

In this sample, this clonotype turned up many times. CDR3 residues: CASSGGTETNYGYTF. In nucleotides, the CDR3 is TGTGCCAGCAGCGGAGGGACAGAAACTAACTATGGCTACACCTTC. This chain connects TRBV9 to TRBJ1-2, with TRBD1 matching 7 bases. With 3 bases clipped from V and 0 bases from J, the junction kept 5 bases outside the gene matches. The CDR3 runs to 15 residues. Per germline, CDR1 SGDLS and CDR2 YYNGEE.

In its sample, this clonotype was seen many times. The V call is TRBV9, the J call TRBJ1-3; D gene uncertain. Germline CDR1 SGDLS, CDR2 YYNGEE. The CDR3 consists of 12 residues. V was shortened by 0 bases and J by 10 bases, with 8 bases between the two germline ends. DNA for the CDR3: TGTGCCAGCAGCGTAGATGAAGGGACCATATATTTT. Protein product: CASSVDEGTIYF.

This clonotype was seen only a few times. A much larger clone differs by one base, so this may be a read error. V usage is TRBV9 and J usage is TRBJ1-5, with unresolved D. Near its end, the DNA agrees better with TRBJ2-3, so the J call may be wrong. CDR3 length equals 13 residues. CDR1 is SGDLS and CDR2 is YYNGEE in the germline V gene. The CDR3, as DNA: TGTGCCAGCAGCCCGACCCCCGGGCAGCCCCAGTATTTT. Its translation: CASSPTPGQPQYF.

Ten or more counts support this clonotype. The CDR3 region has the DNA TGTGCCAGCAGCGTGCCGCGGAACGGGGGGGCCACTACGCAGTATTTT. Translating gives CASSVPRNGGATTQYF. This rearrangement joins TRBV9 to TRBJ2-3, with 8 bases identical to TRBD2. V shed 2 bases, J shed 8 bases, and the junction held 13 bases outside the gene matches. The CDR3 is 16 amino acids. The germline V gene has CDR1 SGDLS and CDR2 YYNGEE.

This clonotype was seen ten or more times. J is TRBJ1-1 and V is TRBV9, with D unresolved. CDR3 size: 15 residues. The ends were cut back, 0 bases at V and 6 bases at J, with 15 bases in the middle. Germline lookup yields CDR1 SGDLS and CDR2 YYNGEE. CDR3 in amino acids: CASSVGTPGTAEAFF. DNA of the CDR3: TGTGCCAGCAGCGTAGGCACCCCTGGCACGGCTGAAGCTTTCTTT.

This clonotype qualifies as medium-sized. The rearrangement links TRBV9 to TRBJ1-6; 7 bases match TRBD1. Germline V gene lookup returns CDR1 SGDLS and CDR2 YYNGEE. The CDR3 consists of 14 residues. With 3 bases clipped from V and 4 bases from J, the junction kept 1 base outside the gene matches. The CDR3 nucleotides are TGTGCCAGCAGCGGACAGGGATATAATTCACCCCTCCACTTT. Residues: CASSGQGYNSPLHF. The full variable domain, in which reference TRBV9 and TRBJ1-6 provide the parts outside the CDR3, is DSGVTQTPKHLITATGQRVTLRCSPRSGDLSVYWYQQSLDQGLQFLIQYYNGEERAKGNILERFSAQQFPDLHSELNLSSLELGDSALYFCASSGQGYNSPLHFGNGTRLTVT.

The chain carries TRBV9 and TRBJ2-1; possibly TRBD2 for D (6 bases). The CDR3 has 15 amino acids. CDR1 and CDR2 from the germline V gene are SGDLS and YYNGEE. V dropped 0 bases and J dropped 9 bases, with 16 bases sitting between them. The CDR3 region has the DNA TGTGCCAGCAGCGTAGGCGGGGCCAGGAGGGGTGAGCAGTTCTTC. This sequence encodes CASSVGGARRGEQFF.